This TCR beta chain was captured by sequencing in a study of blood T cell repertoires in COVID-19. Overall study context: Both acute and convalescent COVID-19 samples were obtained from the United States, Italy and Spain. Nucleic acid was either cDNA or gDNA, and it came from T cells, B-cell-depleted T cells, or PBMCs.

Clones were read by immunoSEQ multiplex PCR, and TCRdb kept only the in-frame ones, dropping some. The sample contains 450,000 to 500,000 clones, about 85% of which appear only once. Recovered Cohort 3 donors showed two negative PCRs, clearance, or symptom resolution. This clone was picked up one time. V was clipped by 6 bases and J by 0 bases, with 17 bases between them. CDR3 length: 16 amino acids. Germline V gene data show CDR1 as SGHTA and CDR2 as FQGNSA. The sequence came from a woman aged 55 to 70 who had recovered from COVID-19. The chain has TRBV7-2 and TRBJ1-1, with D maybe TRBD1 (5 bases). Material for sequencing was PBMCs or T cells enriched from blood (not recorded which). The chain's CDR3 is CASSNRYGTLNTEAFF. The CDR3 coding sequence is TGTGCCAGCAGTAACCGATATGGGACTCTGAACACTGAAGCTTTCTTT.